Listed here are 8 T cell receptor beta chains from one sample, sequenced in a study of shared clonotypes between healthy human individuals. Terminally differentiated effector memory CD45RA+ cells were excluded by CCR7 positive selection of CD45RO-negative cells. Clones were sequenced by immunoSEQ multiplex PCR, and TCRdb holds only the in-frame ones, with some missing. The profile shows 1.5 million to 2.5 million clones, approximately 94% of them singletons. Source material: naive CD8+ T cells sorted from blood. The receptors stem from a man aged 18 to 35 in good health.

The chain combines TRBV7-9 with TRBJ2-1; TRBD1 aligns across 7 bases. CDR1 is SEHNR, CDR2 FQNEAQ, per germline (reference sequence). The CDR3 extends over 11 amino acids. Trimming at V came to 7 bases and at J to 10 bases, leaving 4 bases not matched to a gene. This chain's CDR3 is CASNTGDEQFF. The CDR3 nucleotides are TGTGCCAGCAACACAGGGGACGAGCAGTTCTTC.

The chain carries TRBV4-1 and TRBJ1-1; a possible D gene is TRBD1 (6 bases). V was pared by 1 base and J by 5 bases, with 14 bases between. This CDR3 region has 15 residues. CDR1 and CDR2 (germline): MGHRA, YSYEKL. The CDR3 here is CASSQGWGQLTEAFF. The CDR3, as DNA: TGCGCCAGCAGCCAAGGATGGGGGCAATTGACTGAAGCTTTCTTT.

The V and J genes are TRBV9 and TRBJ2-7; D unresolved. Germline CDR1 and CDR2: SGDLS and YYNGEE. The CDR3 loop spans 15 amino acids. The V gene lost 0 bases and the J gene lost 3 bases, with 13 bases spanning the gap. CDR3 DNA: TGTGCCAGCAGCGTAGCCCCTGACAACCACTACGAGCAGTACTTC. Protein product: CASSVAPDNHYEQYF.

The chain carries TRBV19 and TRBJ2-2, with a possible D match to TRBD1 (5 bases). CDR1 and CDR2 (germline): LNHDA, SQIVND (reference sequence). The V end lost 9 bases, the J end lost 6 bases, and 8 bases lay between the germline ends. The CDR3 contains 11 residues. CDR3: CASRESGELFF. CDR3 sequence (DNA): TGTGCCAGCAGGGAATCCGGGGAGCTGTTTTTT.

About this clone itself: Being one base from a much bigger clone, this may be a read error. The same CDR3 is also encoded by other DNA sequences in this sample. The rearrangement joins TRBV11-2 to TRBJ1-1; no firm D call. Trimming took 1 base from V and 1 from J, leaving 4 bases between them. Germline CDR1 is SGHAT and CDR2 is FQNNGV. This CDR3 comprises 13 residues. CDR3 protein: CASSLGANTEAFF. Here the CDR3 DNA reads TGTGCCAGCAGCTTAGGGGCGAACACTGAAGCTTTCTTT.

V gene TRBV7-9 combines with J gene TRBJ2-7; no reliable D call. The V gene lost 2 bases and the J gene lost 5 bases, with 7 bases spanning the gap. Germline loops: CDR1 SEHNR, CDR2 FQNEAQ (reference sequence). The CDR3 is 12 residues long. The CDR3 nucleotides are TGTGCCAGCAGCTTAAGCCATAACGAGCAGTACTTC. It is translated as CASSLSHNEQYF. Filled out from reference TRBV7-9 and TRBJ2-7, the complete variable domain reads DTGVSQNPRHKITKRGQNVTFRCDPISEHNRLYWYRQTLGQGPEFLTYFQNEAQLEKSRLLSDRFSAERPKGSFSTLEIQRTEQGDSAMYLCASSLSHNEQYFGPGTRLTVT.

CDR3 DNA sequence: TGTGCCAGCAGCCCAATCGGGTCGGGGGCAGGCGGGGAGCTGTTTTTT. Translated, it gives CASSPIGSGAGGELFF. The chain employs TRBV7-9 and TRBJ2-2; D may correspond to TRBD1 or TRBD2 (6 bases each). The CDR3 extends over 16 amino acids. V lost 5 bases and J 7 bases, leaving 20 bases between the germline ends. CDR1 is SEHNR and CDR2 is FQNEAQ in the germline V gene (reference sequence).

This chain links TRBV28 with TRBJ2-7; 10 bases fit TRBD1. The germline gives CDR1 MDHEN, CDR2 SYDVKM. Germline trimming cut 4 bases from V and 3 bases from J; bases unmatched to any gene: 9. The CDR3 has 16 amino acids. As DNA, the CDR3 is TGTGCCAGCAGTTCCTCCGACAGGGGGCTCCTCTACGAGCAGTACTTC. Translated, it gives CASSSSDRGLLYEQYF.